This T cell receptor (beta chain) was recovered during a study of CD8+CD57+ T cells in acquired aplastic anemia. CD8+CD57+ cell expansion had been shown by flow cytometry in patients chosen for sequencing. Investigators profiled TCR beta VDJ and CDR3 from genomic DNA template. TCRdb reprocessed the reads via MiXCR and lists one record per CDR3 protein. The top ten hold roughly 0.89% of the sample, which has hundreds of thousands of distinct CDR3 sequences, roughly a third seen once. Unmatched junction bases numbered 2, after V lost 4 bases and J lost 4 bases. The CDR3 is 14 amino acids. Germline V CDR1 and CDR2: SNHLY, FYNNEI.

The sequenced sample was sorted CD4+, CD8+, or CD8+CD57+ T cells (not recorded which) from PBMCs. The V and J genes are TRBV2 and TRBJ1-2, with 11 bases that match TRBD1. The TCR comes from a human donor with aplastic anemia. CDR3 sequence: CASSGTGGPYGYTF. In nucleotides, the CDR3 is TGTGCCAGCAGTGGGACAGGGGGCCCCTATGGCTACACCTTC.